These 22 T cell receptor beta chains came from one sample sequenced in a study of beta chain features in type 1 diabetes. Every bit of the isolated RNA underwent reverse transcription, so sequencing read expressed TCRB transcripts. Assay used: immunoSEQ multiplex PCR; TCRdb lists only in-frame clones, some missing. Among about 140,000 clones listed, 9.5% to 10% were seen once. Sequencing input: central memory CD4+ T cells from blood. Source of these receptors: a woman in her forties in good health.

This clone was seen ten or more times. The chain recombines TRBV29-1 with TRBJ1-1; 8 positions agree with TRBD1. V was pared by 3 bases and J by 5 bases, with 5 bases of the junction left unmatched. The germline CDR1 and CDR2 sequences are SQVTM and ANQGSEA. This CDR3 has 13 amino acids. The CDR3 DNA sequence: TGCAGCGTTGATCAGGGGGCGACGACTGAAGCTTTCTTT. Amino acids: CSVDQGATTEAFF.

This clone was found a few times. The chain carries TRBV5-6 and TRBJ1-5; possible D gene TRBD1, 5 bases. The CDR3 covers 15 residues. V dropped 2 bases and J dropped 4 bases, with 13 bases sitting between them. The germline V gene has CDR1 SGHDT and CDR2 YYEEEE. CDR3 sequence (DNA): TGTGCCAGCAGCTTAGGGACTTACCCTAATCAGCCCCAGCATTTT. It encodes CASSLGTYPNQPQHF.

In its sample, this clone was seen many times. The V and J genes are TRBV7-9 and TRBJ2-3; 10 positions agree with TRBD2. The CDR3 contains 16 residues. From germline, CDR1 is SEHNR and CDR2 FQNEAQ (reference sequence). The junction had 5 bases not matched to a gene; V was cut back by 5 bases and J by 0 bases. CDR3 coding DNA: TGTGCCAGCAGCCCACGGACTAGCGGCAGCACAGATACGCAGTATTTT. Its protein product is CASSPRTSGSTDTQYF.

This clone was seen a handful of times. This chain joins TRBV6-6 and TRBJ1-5; TRBD1 aligns across 7 bases. Germline V gene sequence: CDR1 MNHNY, CDR2 SVGAGI (reference sequence). The CDR3 loop spans 15 amino acids. With V trimmed by 8 bases and J by 3 bases, 10 bases remained unmatched. DNA of the CDR3: TGTGCCAGCTACATGTCCCAGGGGGTCAATCAGCCCCAGCATTTT. Its protein is CASYMSQGVNQPQHF.

The chain has TRBV5-4 and TRBJ2-7; D possibly corresponds to TRBD1 (6 bases). The V gene's germline CDR1 is SGHNT and CDR2 YYREEE (reference sequence). The CDR3 runs 15 residues. V lost 0 bases to trimming and J lost 6 bases, with 16 bases between them. The CDR3: CASSLGTVPLLEQYF. The CDR3, as DNA: TGTGCCAGCAGCTTGGGGACAGTCCCACTACTCGAGCAGTACTTC. The entire variable domain, with the rest obtained from reference TRBV5-4 and TRBJ2-7, is as follows: ETGVTQSPTHLIKTRGQQVTLRCSSQSGHNTVSWYQQALGQGPQFIFQYYREEENGRGNFPPRFSGLQFPNYSSELNVNALELDDSALYLCASSLGTVPLLEQYFGPGTRLTVT.

This clone has more than one count but fewer than ten. The chain recombines TRBV25-1 with TRBJ2-3, with TRBD1 as a possible D gene (6 bases). Trimming shortened V by 7 bases and J by 2 bases, and 22 bases separated the two germline ends. CDR3 length equals 17 residues. Germline V gene lookup returns CDR1 MGHDK and CDR2 SYGVNS. The CDR3 sequence is CASTSSPGVGSTDTQYF. The DNA for the CDR3 is TGTGCCAGCACTTCCTCTCCAGGGGTTGGGTCCACAGATACGCAGTATTTT.

The V and J genes are TRBV11-2 and TRBJ2-5, with TRBD2 as a possible D gene (6 bases). Matching the DNA end better, TRBJ2-7 makes the J call doubtful. This CDR3 is 16 amino acids long. Germline V gene sequence: CDR1 SGHAT, CDR2 FQNNGV. CDR3 region: CASRPGLAGFSYEQYF. The CDR3 DNA reads as TGTGCCAGCAGACCTGGACTGGCGGGGTTCTCCTACGAGCAGTACTTC.

The chain combines TRBV5-1 with TRBJ2-7; D possibly corresponds to TRBD1 (5 bases). The CDR3 has 13 residues. V lost 0 bases, J lost 3 bases, and 7 bases lay in between. Germline values: CDR1 SGHRS, CDR2 YFSETQ. CDR3 protein: CASSLGQNYEQYF. The CDR3 DNA reads TGCGCCAGCAGCTTGGGACAGAACTACGAGCAGTACTTC. Full variable domain (rest looked up from reference TRBV5-1 and TRBJ2-7): KAGVTQTPRYLIKTRGQQVTLSCSPISGHRSVSWYQQTPGQGLQFLFEYFSETQRNKGNFPGRFSGRQFSNSRSEMNVSTLELGDSALYLCASSLGQNYEQYFGPGTRLTVT.

This clone was recorded only once. The rearrangement uses TRBV5-1 and TRBJ2-5, with TRBD1 identical over 7 bases. The CDR3 totals 13 residues. V trimming: 4 bases; J trimming: 7 bases; junction bases outside the gene matches: 7. CDR1 and CDR2 from the germline V gene are SGHRS and YFSETQ. The CDR3: CASSRGQRGTQYF. For the CDR3, the DNA is TGCGCCAGCAGCCGGGGACAGAGAGGGACCCAGTACTTC.

This clone was seen a few times. This chain uses TRBV2 with TRBJ2-3; TRBD2 agrees at 8 bases. The CDR3 loop spans 16 amino acids. Germline CDR1 SNHLY, CDR2 FYNNEI. V shed 1 base and J 5 bases; nucleotides not matched to a gene: 8. CDR3 sequence: CASSEGTGGQGDTQYF. The CDR3 region has the DNA TGTGCCAGCAGTGAAGGAACGGGGGGGCAGGGAGATACGCAGTATTTT.

The rearrangement links TRBV19 to TRBJ2-5; 9 bases align to TRBD1. The CDR3 totals 15 residues. V trimming: 4 bases; J trimming: 2 bases; junction bases outside the gene matches: 5. Looked up from germline, CDR1 is LNHDA and CDR2 is SQIVND (reference sequence). CDR3 in amino acids: CASSKGDRDQETQYF. The CDR3, as DNA: TGTGCCAGTAGTAAGGGGGACAGGGATCAAGAGACCCAGTACTTC.

In its sample, this clone was seen a few times. V usage is TRBV6-4 and J usage is TRBJ1-3; D is perhaps TRBD1 (5 bases). CDR3 length: 15 amino acids. CDR1 and CDR2 from the germline V gene are MRHNA and SNTAGT. Trimming removed 7 bases from V and 4 bases from J, with 17 bases in between. CDR3 DNA sequence: TGTGCCAGCACTAAGACGGGTCAGGGAGGAAACACCATATATTTT. Its translation: CASTKTGQGGNTIYF.

V gene TRBV6-5 combines with J gene TRBJ2-5; 9 nucleotides match TRBD1. J lost 5 bases, V lost 5 bases, and 9 bases had no gene match. The CDR3 covers 15 residues. The germline V gene encodes CDR1 MNHEY and CDR2 SVGAGI. CDR3 in DNA: TGTGCCAGCAGTCTTGGGACAGGGCAGCAGGAGACCCAGTACTTC. This codes for CASSLGTGQQETQYF.

This chain uses TRBV6-5 with TRBJ2-7, with 9 bases identical to TRBD1. Germline loops: CDR1 MNHEY, CDR2 SVGAGI. The junction had 3 bases not matched to a gene; V was cut back by 5 bases and J by 4 bases. There are 13 residues in the CDR3. The CDR3 nucleotides read TGTGCCAGCAGTCGGACAGGGGAATACGAGCAGTACTTC. This codes for CASSRTGEYEQYF.

V and J are TRBV7-2 and TRBJ2-5; unclear D gene. Germline V gene sequence: CDR1 SGHTA, CDR2 FQGNSA. V lost 5 bases and J lost 0, with 7 bases in between. This CDR3 is built from 13 residues. The CDR3 DNA reads as TGTGCCAGCAGCAACTCGAACCAAGAGACCCAGTACTTC. This sequence encodes CASSNSNQETQYF. Looking up the rest from reference TRBV7-2 and TRBJ2-5 gives the full variable domain: GAGVSQSPSNKVTEKGKDVELRCDPISGHTALYWYRQSLGQGLEFLIYFQGNSAPDKSGLPSDRFSAERTGGSVSTLTIQRTQQEDSAVYLCASSNSNQETQYFGPGTRLLVL.

In this sample, this clone turned up a few times. The chain employs TRBV27 and TRBJ1-2; 7 positions agree with TRBD1. Per the germline V gene, CDR1 is MNHEY and CDR2 is SMNVEV (reference sequence). The V and J ends lost 6 bases and 7 bases, in that order; junction bases with no gene match: 11. This CDR3 is 14 amino acids long. CDR3 loop: CASSKGQYVGGYTF. The CDR3 nucleotides are TGTGCCAGCAGCAAGGGACAGTATGTTGGTGGCTACACCTTC.

This clone came up a few times. The chain joins TRBV28 to TRBJ1-1, with D possibly being TRBD1 (5 bases). Trimming pared 6 bases from V and 7 bases from J, leaving 18 bases between. The germline V gene encodes CDR1 MDHEN and CDR2 SYDVKM. The length of the CDR3 is 14 residues. This chain's CDR3 is CASSPTHFTGEAFF. CDR3 nucleotide sequence: TGTGCCAGCAGCCCAACCCATTTCACAGGTGAAGCTTTCTTT.

This clone was counted between two and nine times. J is TRBJ2-7 and V is TRBV7-2; D is perhaps TRBD1 (6 bases). Germline CDR1 is SGHTA and CDR2 is FQGNSA. This CDR3 comprises 14 residues. The V and J ends lost 4 bases and 1 base respectively, with 11 bases between them. CDR3 sequence reads: CASSYTTGSYEQYF. DNA of the CDR3: TGTGCCAGCAGCTACACGACAGGATCCTACGAGCAGTACTTC.

This clone was seen a handful of times. The genes are TRBV14 and TRBJ1-2; 8 nucleotides agree with TRBD1. Germline V gene lookup returns CDR1 SGHDN and CDR2 FVKESK. Trimming removed 1 base from V and 7 bases from J; junction bases left unmatched: 8. This CDR3 comprises 15 residues. The CDR3 protein is CASSQADHRGSGYTF. Written as DNA, the CDR3 is TGTGCCAGCAGCCAAGCGGACCACAGGGGGTCTGGCTACACCTTC. The variable domain in full, with the rest retrieved from reference TRBV14 and TRBJ1-2, is EAGVTQFPSHSVIEKGQTVTLRCDPISGHDNLYWYRRVMGKEIKFLLHFVKESKQDESGMPNNRFLAERTGGTYSTLKVQPAELEDSGVYFCASSQADHRGSGYTFGSGTRLTVV.

The chain has TRBV7-8 and TRBJ2-7; 7 bases are a match to TRBD1. CDR3 size: 15 residues. CDR1 and CDR2 from the germline V gene are SGHVS and FQNEAQ. Trimming cost V 5 bases and J 2 bases; bases outside gene matches: 9. DNA for the CDR3: TGTGCCAGCAGCCAAAAGACAGGGTGGGCCTACGAGCAGTACTTC. This gives the protein CASSQKTGWAYEQYF.

The chain recombines TRBV6-5 with TRBJ2-7; the match to TRBD1 covers 8 bases. The V and J ends lost 4 bases and 4 bases, in that order; junction bases with no gene match: 12. Germline-derived CDR1 and CDR2 are MNHEY and SVGAGI. CDR3 length: 16 residues. CDR3 DNA: TGTGCCAGCAGTTCACCCTTAAGGACAGGGAGGTACGAGCAGTACTTC. Encoded protein: CASSSPLRTGRYEQYF.

This clone occurred a few times. The V gene is TRBV9, the J gene TRBJ2-3; TRBD2 aligns across 10 bases. Germline V lookup: CDR1 SGDLS, CDR2 YYNGEE. The J segment lost 6 bases and the V segment lost 8 bases, leaving 9 bases of the junction unmatched. The CDR3 has 14 amino acids. CDR3 coding DNA: TGTGCCAGTACCCAGCGGGGGGGCGATGATACGCAGTATTTT. It encodes CASTQRGGDDTQYF.